The 9 T cell receptor beta chains below all came from one sample that was sequenced in a study of blood T cell repertoires in COVID-19. The protocol was immunoSEQ multiplex PCR, while the TCRdb copy is restricted to in-frame clones and leaves out a portion. Of roughly 17,000 clones in the sample, 70% to 90% were seen once. Sequenced input: peripheral blood. All receptors come from a man aged 80 or over with acute or convalescent COVID-19.

The chain employs TRBV3-1 (or the pseudogene TRBV3-2) and TRBJ1-5; D perhaps matches TRBD1 (5 bases). Germline CDR1 and CDR2: LGHDT and YNNKEL (reference sequence). V lost 5 bases to trimming and J lost 4 bases, with 9 bases between them. The CDR3 consists of 13 residues. The CDR3 here is CASSYGGNQPQHF. The CDR3 DNA reads as TGTGCCAGCAGCTACGGGGGAAATCAGCCCCAGCATTTT.

This rearrangement joins TRBV5-1 to TRBJ1-1; unclear D gene. The germline V gene has CDR1 SGHRS and CDR2 YFSETQ. Trimming stripped 1 base from V and 7 bases from J, with 8 bases between. The CDR3 totals 12 residues. CDR3 region: CASSLMADEAFF. The CDR3, as DNA: TGCGCCAGCAGCTTGATGGCGGATGAAGCTTTCTTT.

This chain joins TRBV7-9 and TRBJ1-1; 12 bases fit TRBD1. The CDR3 loop spans 17 amino acids. V shed 5 bases, J shed 0 bases, and the junction held 7 bases outside the gene matches. CDR1 is SEHNR, CDR2 FQNEAQ, per germline (reference sequence). CDR3 loop: CASSQWWDRGLNTEAFF. The CDR3 DNA sequence: TGTGCCAGCAGCCAATGGTGGGACAGGGGGCTGAACACTGAAGCTTTCTTT. The whole variable domain, filled in from reference TRBV7-9 and TRBJ1-1, reads DTGVSQNPRHKITKRGQNVTFRCDPISEHNRLYWYRQTLGQGPEFLTYFQNEAQLEKSRLLSDRFSAERPKGSFSTLEIQRTEQGDSAMYLCASSQWWDRGLNTEAFFGQGTRLTVV.

The chain carries TRBV6-6 and TRBJ1-6, with D possibly matching TRBD1 (6 bases). This CDR3 is built from 16 residues. The germline CDR1 and CDR2 sequences are MNHNY and SVGAGI (reference sequence). V dropped 5 bases and J dropped 9 bases, with 20 bases sitting between them. CDR3 nucleotide sequence: TGTGCCAGCAGTCCAACCCCGGGACACTTTATTTCACCCCTCCACTTT. Protein sequence: CASSPTPGHFISPLHF.

The chain carries TRBV4-1 and TRBJ1-2; 7 bases align to TRBD1. From germline, CDR1 is MGHRA and CDR2 YSYEKL. V lost 6 bases, J lost 8 bases, and 6 bases stayed unmatched. The CDR3 has 12 amino acids. The CDR3 here is CASRQRTGGYTF. The CDR3 coding sequence is TGCGCCAGCAGACAGAGGACAGGAGGCTACACCTTC.

The chain couples TRBV11-2 to TRBJ1-4; D is unclear. Looked up from germline, CDR1 is SGHAT and CDR2 is FQNNGV. The germline V and J ends were trimmed by 2 bases and 5 bases, with 12 bases remaining between them. The CDR3 covers 15 residues. The CDR3 sequence is CASSLQTNLNEKLFF. CDR3 DNA sequence: TGTGCCAGCAGCTTACAGACAAATCTCAATGAAAAACTGTTTTTT. The variable domain in full, with the rest retrieved from reference TRBV11-2 and TRBJ1-4, is EAGVAQSPRYKIIEKRQSVAFWCNPISGHATLYWYQQILGQGPKLLIQFQNNGVVDDSQLPKDRFSAERLKGVDSTLKIQPAKLEDSAVYLCASSLQTNLNEKLFFGSGTQLSVL.

This clone has just one count. This chain connects TRBV5-5 to TRBJ2-1, with a tentative D call TRBD1 (6 bases). This CDR3 comprises 15 residues. Trimming took 0 bases from V and 2 from J, leaving 9 bases between them. CDR1 and CDR2 from the germline V gene are SGHKS and YYEKEE (reference sequence). The CDR3 region has the DNA TGTGCCAGCAGCTTGGGAGGGGGTACCTACAATGAGCAGTTCTTC. Translation gives CASSLGGGTYNEQFF.

CDR3 sequence: CASSQYSGTYEQYF. The DNA of the CDR3 is TGTGCCAGCAGCCAGTACAGCGGCACCTACGAGCAGTACTTC. The chain employs TRBV3-1 (or the pseudogene TRBV3-2) and TRBJ2-7; tentatively, D is TRBD2 (5 bases). Germline V gene data show CDR1 as LGHDT and CDR2 as YNNKEL (reference sequence). The V and J ends lost 3 bases and 2 bases respectively, with 11 bases between them. The CDR3 extends over 14 amino acids.

The chain recombines TRBV5-4 with TRBJ2-1, with a possible D match to TRBD2 (5 bases). V was clipped by 0 bases and J by 3 bases, with 19 bases between them. Germline lookup yields CDR1 SGHNT and CDR2 YYREEE (reference sequence). The CDR3 contains 18 residues. CDR3 protein: CASSLEISRLASYNEQFF. For the CDR3, the DNA is TGTGCCAGCAGCTTGGAAATCTCACGGCTAGCTAGCTACAATGAGCAGTTCTTC.